The 25 T cell receptor beta chains below were found in one sample sequenced in a study of shared clonotypes between healthy human individuals. Here immunoSEQ multiplex PCR was the method, and the copy in TCRdb shows in-frame clones only, minus some. The sample has around 510,000 clones; 95% to 97% are singletons. Input material: naive CD4+ T cells sorted from blood. This sample's subset: CD45RA+ positively selected. The source of these receptors is a woman in her twenties or thirties in good health.

The chain links TRBV11-1 to TRBJ2-4; TRBD2 is a possible D gene (6 bases). Trimming removed 3 bases at V and 3 bases at J, with 15 bases between. CDR1 is SGHAT, CDR2 FQDESV, per germline (reference sequence). The CDR3 has 16 amino acids. The CDR3 protein is CASSLVEGKVKNIQYF. CDR3 nucleotides: TGTGCCAGCAGCTTGGTGGAGGGGAAGGTCAAAAACATTCAGTACTTC. Based on the CDR3 plus reference TRBV11-1 and TRBJ2-4, the full variable domain is EAEVAQSPRYKITEKSQAVAFWCDPISGHATLYWYRQILGQGPELLVQFQDESVVDDSQLPKDRFSAERLKGVDSTLKIQPAELGDSAMYLCASSLVEGKVKNIQYFGAGTRLSVL.

The gene calls are TRBV5-1 and TRBJ2-5, with 11 positions matching TRBD2. In germline, CDR1 is SGHRS, CDR2 YFSETQ. V lost 0 bases, J lost 5 bases, and 3 bases stayed unmatched. CDR3 length equals 15 residues. The CDR3 nucleotides read TGCGCCAGCAGCTTGGGGTCTAGCGGGAGGGAGACCCAGTACTTC. Protein: CASSLGSSGRETQYF.

V and J are TRBV28 and TRBJ1-5; D might be TRBD1 (5 bases). This CDR3 has 15 amino acids. Germline V gene lookup returns CDR1 MDHEN and CDR2 SYDVKM. V lost 6 bases and J 6 bases, leaving 18 bases between the germline ends. DNA of the CDR3: TGTGCCAGCAGGCTGGGCCCAGGGACGAGTCAGCCCCAGCATTTT. It encodes CASRLGPGTSQPQHF.

The rearrangement uses TRBV5-1 and TRBJ2-1, with 7 nucleotides matching TRBD2. CDR3 length equals 15 residues. Germline values: CDR1 SGHRS, CDR2 YFSETQ. V was pared by 0 bases and J by 6 bases, with 6 bases of the junction left unmatched. The CDR3 region is CASSLEAGSPNEQFF. CDR3 nucleotides: TGCGCCAGCAGCTTGGAAGCGGGGTCCCCCAATGAGCAGTTCTTC.

The rearrangement uses TRBV27 and TRBJ1-1; D unresolved. The V end lost 3 bases, the J end lost 3 bases, and 8 bases lay between the germline ends. In germline, CDR1 is MNHEY, CDR2 SMNVEV (reference sequence). This CDR3 contains 13 residues. In nucleotides, the CDR3 is TGTGCCAGCAGTTTTGCGCGTTACACTGAAGCTTTCTTT. Its translation: CASSFARYTEAFF.

This clone showed up just a few times. This chain joins TRBV5-1 and TRBJ1-5; D is unresolved. Deletions cut 0 bases from V and 5 bases from J, with 6 bases between. The CDR3 is made up of 13 amino acids. Germline values: CDR1 SGHRS, CDR2 YFSETQ. CDR3 in DNA: TGCGCCAGCAGCTTGGAGCTGGATCAGCCCCAGCATTTT. It is translated as CASSLELDQPQHF.

The rearrangement joins TRBV5-4 to TRBJ2-1; no reliable D call. Germline V gene lookup returns CDR1 SGHNT and CDR2 YYREEE (reference sequence). Between the trimmed V and J ends, which lost 0 bases and 7 bases, there was a span of 5 bases. The CDR3 is 12 residues long. This chain's CDR3 is CASSLGGNEQFF. The CDR3 bases are TGTGCCAGCAGCTTGGGTGGAAATGAGCAGTTCTTC.

The chain uses TRBV10-3 and TRBJ2-7, with 7 nucleotides matching TRBD1. Per germline, CDR1 ENHRY and CDR2 SYGVKD. The trim removed 0 bases at V and 4 bases at J, leaving 6 bases unmatched. The CDR3 has 15 amino acids. CDR3 DNA sequence: TGTGCCATCAGTGAGTCAACAGGGGCCCAATACGAGCAGTACTTC. Translated, it gives CAISESTGAQYEQYF.

The rearrangement links TRBV6-6 to TRBJ2-5, with D perhaps matching TRBD1 (6 bases). The DNA end is more similar to TRBJ2-7, so the J call may be wrong. The CDR3 is 15 amino acids. CDR1 is MNHNY, CDR2 SVGAGI, per germline (reference sequence). CDR3 sequence reads: CASRGASGNTHEQYF. The CDR3 DNA is TGTGCCAGCAGGGGGGCCTCAGGGAACACCCACGAGCAGTACTTC.

This rearrangement joins TRBV18 to TRBJ1-3; possibly TRBD1 for D (5 bases). CDR3 length equals 16 residues. Trimming stripped 3 bases from V and 7 bases from J, with 19 bases between. Germline V lookup: CDR1 KGHSH, CDR2 LQKENI. CDR3 sequence: CASSPLPPQGDNTIYF. For the CDR3, the DNA is TGTGCCAGCTCACCTTTACCCCCCCAGGGTGACAACACCATATATTTT.

V usage is TRBV29-1 and J usage is TRBJ2-3; 7 bases are a match to TRBD2. This CDR3 region has 15 residues. V lost 0 bases, J lost 1 base, and 4 bases stayed unmatched. From germline, CDR1 is SQVTM and CDR2 ANQGSEA. The CDR3 protein is CSVEDTSARTDTQYF. DNA of the CDR3: TGCAGCGTTGAAGATACTAGCGCACGCACAGATACGCAGTATTTT.

The chain couples TRBV11-3 to TRBJ2-7; 12 bases fit TRBD1. Unmatched junction bases numbered 7, after V lost 6 bases and J lost 4 bases. The CDR3 has 15 amino acids. Germline V gene lookup returns CDR1 SGHNT and CDR2 YENEEA. This CDR3 reads CASSRGDRGPYEQYF. DNA for the CDR3: TGTGCCAGCAGTCGAGGGGACAGGGGGCCGTACGAGCAGTACTTC.

CDR3: CSVLRGVVPYEQYF. The CDR3 DNA reads TGCAGCGTCCTGCGGGGGGTGGTTCCCTACGAGCAGTACTTC. The V call is TRBV29-1, the J call TRBJ2-7; 8 bases fit TRBD2. CDR3 length equals 14 residues. V was pared by 6 bases and J by 2 bases, with 9 bases of the junction left unmatched. Germline-derived CDR1 and CDR2 are SQVTM and ANQGSEA.

J is TRBJ2-7 and V is TRBV4-1, with TRBD1 as a possible D gene (5 bases). This CDR3 has 13 residues. Germline V CDR1 and CDR2: MGHRA, YSYEKL. V lost 2 bases, J lost 1 base, and 6 bases lay in between. The CDR3 here is CASSQQGSYEQYF. CDR3 in DNA: TGCGCCAGCAGCCAACAGGGTTCCTACGAGCAGTACTTC.

This clone was counted once. At the DNA level, this CDR3 is encoded by other sequences in the same sample as well. V gene TRBV6-5 combines with J gene TRBJ1-2; a weak D match, TRBD1 (5 bases). V gave up 0 bases and J gave up 4 bases, with 9 bases separating them. This CDR3 has 14 amino acids. Germline V gene lookup returns CDR1 MNHEY and CDR2 SVGAGI. This CDR3 reads CASSYSGDGYGYTF. CDR3 coding DNA: TGTGCCAGCAGTTACTCGGGGGACGGCTATGGCTACACCTTC.

V gene TRBV7-8 combines with J gene TRBJ2-5, with D hard to call. CDR3 length: 13 residues. Trimming removed 5 bases from V and 4 bases from J, with 11 bases in between. Germline V gene data show CDR1 as SGHVS and CDR2 as FQNEAQ. The CDR3 sequence is CASSMGFVETQYF. CDR3 bases: TGTGCCAGCAGCATGGGCTTCGTAGAGACCCAGTACTTC.

The chain employs TRBV5-1 and TRBJ1-6; no clear D. The germline gives CDR1 SGHRS, CDR2 YFSETQ. The V gene lost 2 bases and the J gene lost 14 bases, with 23 bases spanning the gap. The CDR3 is made up of 16 amino acids. Here the CDR3 DNA reads TGCGCCAGCAGCTTTAATCAGAACATCCTCCGGTTGGCCCTCCACTTT. Protein product: CASSFNQNILRLALHF.

The rearrangement uses TRBV18 and TRBJ1-4; maybe TRBD1 (5 bases). There are 16 residues in the CDR3. The germline CDR1 and CDR2 sequences are KGHSH and LQKENI. V was pared by 3 bases and J by 7 bases, with 18 bases between. The CDR3 loop is CASSPPTGGGFEKLFF. The DNA of the CDR3 is TGTGCCAGCTCACCGCCCACCGGTGGGGGTTTTGAAAAACTGTTTTTT.

The chain recombines TRBV5-1 with TRBJ2-1; 11 nucleotides align to TRBD2. V shed 5 bases, J shed 5 bases, and the junction held 3 bases outside the gene matches. This CDR3 is built from 14 residues. The germline V gene encodes CDR1 SGHRS and CDR2 YFSETQ. CDR3 residues: CASRMGLADNEQFF. As DNA, the CDR3 is TGCGCCAGCAGGATGGGACTAGCGGACAATGAGCAGTTCTTC.

The J gene is TRBJ1-5, the V gene TRBV28; 9 bases are shared with TRBD1. V was pared by 5 bases and J by 5 bases, with 10 bases of the junction left unmatched. Germline V gene data show CDR1 as MDHEN and CDR2 as SYDVKM. CDR3 length: 16 amino acids. CDR3 nucleotide sequence: TGTGCCAGCAGTGCACCAACAGGGGGCGCTGATCAGCCCCAGCATTTT. This gives the protein CASSAPTGGADQPQHF.

J is TRBJ2-2 and V is TRBV18, with D tentatively TRBD1 (5 bases). Germline V gene sequence: CDR1 KGHSH, CDR2 LQKENI. Deletions cut 2 bases from V and 3 bases from J, with 13 bases between. The CDR3 totals 16 residues. The CDR3 region is CASSPFRAADTGELFF. The CDR3 coding sequence is TGTGCCAGCTCACCATTCAGGGCTGCTGACACCGGGGAGCTGTTTTTT.

The chain has TRBV10-3 and TRBJ1-2; D is ambiguous. Germline CDR1 and CDR2: ENHRY and SYGVKD. Deletions cut 7 bases from V and 2 bases from J, with 11 bases between. CDR3 size: 13 residues. CDR3 coding DNA: TGTGCCATCACCAAACAGACGAACTATGGCTACACCTTC. As protein: CAITKQTNYGYTF.

The chain uses TRBV7-3 and TRBJ1-1; no firm D call. This CDR3 has 14 amino acids. Trimming took 5 bases from V and 0 from J, leaving 10 bases between them. From germline, CDR1 is SGHTA and CDR2 FQGTGA. CDR3 coding DNA: TGTGCCAGCAGCCCTACCCCAGTGAACACTGAAGCTTTCTTT. Protein sequence: CASSPTPVNTEAFF. Full variable domain (rest looked up from reference TRBV7-3 and TRBJ1-1): GAGVSQTPSNKVTEKGKYVELRCDPISGHTALYWYRQSLGQGPEFLIYFQGTGAADDSGLPNDRFFAVRPEGSVSTLKIQRTERGDSAVYLCASSPTPVNTEAFFGQGTRLTVV.

CDR3 sequence reads: CASSPGLTSPQHF. In nucleotides, the CDR3 is TGTGCCAGCAGCCCAGGGCTTACCTCGCCCCAGCATTTT. This sequence joins TRBV5-4 and TRBJ1-5; tentative D call: TRBD1 (5 bases). The germline CDR1 and CDR2 sequences are SGHNT and YYREEE (reference sequence). Deletions cut 4 bases from V and 9 bases from J, with 14 bases between. The length of the CDR3 is 13 residues.

In DNA form, the CDR3 reads TGTGCCAGTAGTAGCCTTCGGACTAGCGGATATCCAGATACGCAGTATTTT. Amino acid sequence: CASSSLRTSGYPDTQYF. V usage is TRBV19 and J usage is TRBJ2-3; 10 bases align to TRBD2. With 4 bases clipped from V and 4 bases from J, the junction kept 11 bases outside the gene matches. Per germline, CDR1 LNHDA and CDR2 SQIVND (reference sequence). This CDR3 is 17 amino acids long.